These 18 T cell receptor beta chains were all obtained from the same sample, sequenced in a study of cytomegalovirus exposure and HLA in healthy donors. PCR used 60 Vbeta primers and 13 Jbeta primers. TCRdb keeps only in-frame clones here, not all; method: immunoSEQ multiplex PCR. The data contain roughly 180,000 clones, roughly four fifths of them singletons. The sample consisted of PBMCs. The receptors derive from a man between 18 and 29 years old in good health and CMV-seronegative.

The chain carries TRBV19 and TRBJ1-1; D is ambiguous. CDR3 length equals 13 residues. CDR1 is LNHDA and CDR2 is SQIVND in the germline V gene (reference sequence). Trimming took 7 bases from V and 4 from J, leaving 13 bases between them. The CDR3 DNA follows: TGTGCCAGTATTAGTTCTCTCGCCACTGAAGCTTTCTTT. It encodes CASISSLATEAFF.

The V call is TRBV28, the J call TRBJ2-1; 8 positions match TRBD1. This CDR3 is 10 amino acids long. The V gene's germline CDR1 is MDHEN and CDR2 SYDVKM. J lost 13 bases, V lost 8 bases, and 4 bases had no gene match. CDR3 in amino acids: CASAGTGQFF. The CDR3 bases are TGTGCCAGCGCTGGGACAGGACAGTTCTTC.

V gene TRBV5-1 combines with J gene TRBJ2-7; D perhaps matches TRBD1 (7 bases). V lost 4 bases and J lost 3, with 14 bases in between. The CDR3 totals 14 residues. The germline gives CDR1 SGHRS, CDR2 YFSETQ. The CDR3: CASSPGGTDYEQYF. For the CDR3, the DNA is TGCGCCAGCAGCCCCGGCGGGACAGACTACGAGCAGTACTTC. Variable domain in full (rest from reference TRBV5-1 and TRBJ2-7): KAGVTQTPRYLIKTRGQQVTLSCSPISGHRSVSWYQQTPGQGLQFLFEYFSETQRNKGNFPGRFSGRQFSNSRSEMNVSTLELGDSALYLCASSPGGTDYEQYFGPGTRLTVT.

The chain has TRBV11-3 and TRBJ1-1, with D tentatively TRBD1 (6 bases). Germline values: CDR1 SGHNT, CDR2 YENEEA. The V end lost 5 bases, the J end lost 10 bases, and 17 bases lay between the germline ends. CDR3 length equals 13 residues. CDR3 in amino acids: CASSPGWTEAAFF. The CDR3 nucleotides are TGTGCCAGCAGCCCTGGCTGGACAGAAGCAGCTTTCTTT.

This clone was counted once. The V and J genes are TRBV18 and TRBJ2-3; 9 nucleotides agree with TRBD1. The J segment lost 1 base and the V segment lost 5 bases, leaving 4 bases of the junction unmatched. Germline V gives CDR1 KGHSH, CDR2 LQKENI. The CDR3 runs 15 residues. The CDR3 here is CASSRDRERTDTQYF. CDR3 nucleotide sequence: TGTGCCAGCTCAAGGGACAGGGAACGCACAGATACGCAGTATTTT.

The V and J genes are TRBV10-3 and TRBJ2-7, with D tentatively TRBD2 (6 bases). This CDR3 comprises 15 residues. Trimming stripped 6 bases from V and 7 bases from J, with 22 bases between. CDR1 is ENHRY and CDR2 is SYGVKD in the germline V gene. CDR3 in DNA: TGTGCCATCAGAGTAAGACTAGAGGCGGCCTTTGAGCAGTACTTC. Translated, it gives CAIRVRLEAAFEQYF.

This clone was counted a single time. The chain uses TRBV7-9 and TRBJ2-1, with D maybe TRBD2 (6 bases). Trimming cost V 5 bases and J 8 bases, with 19 bases left between them. CDR3 length equals 15 residues. CDR1 SEHNR and CDR2 FQNEAQ come from the germline V gene (reference sequence). The CDR3, as DNA: TGTGCCAGCAGCAACCCCAGGTCGGGAGTAGATGAGCAGTTCTTC. It specifies CASSNPRSGVDEQFF.

This chain uses TRBV4-1 with TRBJ2-1; D is perhaps TRBD2 (6 bases). Trimming stripped 0 bases from V and 5 bases from J, with 14 bases between. The length of the CDR3 is 16 residues. In germline, CDR1 is MGHRA, CDR2 YSYEKL. The CDR3, as DNA: TGCGCCAGCAGCCAAGATCGGGGGATCAACCACAATGAGCAGTTCTTC. Translation: CASSQDRGINHNEQFF.

The chain links TRBV7-9 to TRBJ1-4; tentatively, D is TRBD1 (5 bases). The CDR3 sequence is 17 residues long. V lost 1 base, J lost 8 bases, and 20 bases lay in between. Germline CDR1 SEHNR, CDR2 FQNEAQ (reference sequence). CDR3 bases: TGTGCCAGCAGCTTAGGCGATTTTCGGGATCGGGGGGAAAAACTGTTTTTT. This gives the protein CASSLGDFRDRGEKLFF.

This clone came up a few times. CDR3 sequence (DNA): TGTGCCAGCACCACCCGTACAGCGGGAGACCTCTCGGGGGAGCAGTACTTC. Translated: CASTTRTAGDLSGEQYF. This chain joins TRBV5-6 and TRBJ2-7; 8 nucleotides line up with TRBD2. The ends lost 6 bases at V and 7 bases at J; junction bases unmatched: 21. The V gene's germline CDR1 is SGHDT and CDR2 YYEEEE. The CDR3 length is 17 residues.

V usage is TRBV2 and J usage is TRBJ1-4; D gene unclear. The length of the CDR3 is 12 residues. The germline V gene encodes CDR1 SNHLY and CDR2 FYNNEI. Trimming took 4 bases from V and 7 from J, leaving 7 bases between them. CDR3 in amino acids: CASSVAAEKLFF. CDR3 in DNA: TGTGCCAGCAGTGTAGCAGCTGAAAAACTGTTTTTT. The whole variable domain, remainder taken from reference TRBV2 and TRBJ1-4, is EPEVTQTPSHQVTQMGQEVILRCVPISNHLYFYWYRQILGQKVEFLVSFYNNEISEKSEIFDDQFSVERPDGSNFTLKIRSTKLEDSAMYFCASSVAAEKLFFGSGTQLSVL.

In this sample, this clone turned up a few times. This sequence joins TRBV14 and TRBJ1-6; a possible D gene is TRBD1 (5 bases). The CDR3 spans 15 residues. V lost 6 bases, J lost 8 bases, and 17 bases lay in between. Germline-derived CDR1 and CDR2 are SGHDN and FVKESK. The CDR3 DNA follows: TGTGCCAGCAGTTACCTGGACAATCGGGATTCACCCCTCCACTTT. Its protein is CASSYLDNRDSPLHF.

The CDR3 nucleotides are TGCGCCAGCAGCCCGGGAAACATGAACACTGAAGCTTTCTTT. It codes for CASSPGNMNTEAFF. The V gene is TRBV5-1, the J gene TRBJ1-1; D gene ambiguous. Germline V lookup: CDR1 SGHRS, CDR2 YFSETQ. Trimming removed 4 bases at V and 0 bases at J, with 10 bases between. CDR3 length: 14 residues.

This chain links TRBV5-6 with TRBJ2-3; no definite D call. The germline gives CDR1 SGHDT, CDR2 YYEEEE. With 0 bases removed from V and 4 bases from J, the gap between germline ends came to 3 bases. The CDR3 totals 12 residues. The CDR3 region has the DNA TGTGCCAGCAGCTTGGCGGCAGATACGCAGTATTTT. Translating gives CASSLAADTQYF.

The rearrangement links TRBV10-3 to TRBJ2-7, with 7 nucleotides matching TRBD1. The germline CDR1 and CDR2 sequences are ENHRY and SYGVKD. V lost 10 bases, J lost 4 bases, and 10 bases stayed unmatched. CDR3 length equals 13 residues. The CDR3 DNA reads as TGTGCCAGTCGCCCGGGACAGCCTTACGAGCAGTACTTC. As protein: CASRPGQPYEQYF.

The V call is TRBV6-5, the J call TRBJ1-6; no firm D call. This CDR3 has 16 amino acids. Trimming removed 3 bases at V and 0 bases at J, with 9 bases between. Germline loops: CDR1 MNHEY, CDR2 SVGAGI. In nucleotides, the CDR3 is TGTGCCAGCAGTTATGGAGGGAGCTCCTATAATTCACCCCTCCACTTT. Translation gives CASSYGGSSYNSPLHF.

The chain carries TRBV11-3 and TRBJ1-1; perhaps TRBD1 as D (5 bases). This CDR3 region has 15 residues. Germline V gene sequence: CDR1 SGHNT, CDR2 YENEEA. V lost 0 bases to trimming and J lost 2 bases, with 10 bases between them. The CDR3 sequence is CASSLDRAQNTEAFF. The CDR3 DNA is TGTGCCAGCAGCTTAGACAGGGCGCAAAACACTGAAGCTTTCTTT.

This rearrangement joins TRBV5-1 to TRBJ2-5, with D maybe TRBD1 (6 bases). Per germline, CDR1 SGHRS and CDR2 YFSETQ. V was shortened by 5 bases and J by 4 bases, with 18 bases between the two germline ends. This CDR3 has 15 residues. The CDR3 coding sequence is TGCGCCAGCAGTAAGTTTACAGGGTCTCCAGAGACCCAGTACTTC. Its protein is CASSKFTGSPETQYF. The full variable domain, completed using reference TRBV5-1 and TRBJ2-5, is KAGVTQTPRYLIKTRGQQVTLSCSPISGHRSVSWYQQTPGQGLQFLFEYFSETQRNKGNFPGRFSGRQFSNSRSEMNVSTLELGDSALYLCASSKFTGSPETQYFGPGTRLLVL.